There are many counts of the clone carrying this TCR beta chain. This sample is drawn from a study of T-cell reconstitution after alpha-beta-depleted transplantation in children. A library of TCRbeta sequences, prepared with unique molecular identifiers, was generated. Each CDR3 protein gets one entry after TCRdb re-called the PCR reads with MiXCR. The data contain about half a million distinct CDR3 sequences, around 13% of them singletons. With 0 bases clipped from V and 4 bases from J, the junction kept 6 bases outside the gene matches. Germline V gene lookup returns CDR1 SGHTA and CDR2 FQGNSA. The CDR3 runs to 16 residues.

The sequence derives from a human donor who donated a stem cell graft to a child with combined immunodeficiency. The chain joins TRBV7-2 to TRBJ2-1; 7 bases line up with TRBD2. The source was PBMCs from the stem cell graft donor, collected from the stem cell graft. The CDR3 region has the DNA TGTGCCAGCAGCTTAGCGTTCCTAGCGGCGTACAATGAGCAGTTCTTC. Translating gives CASSLAFLAAYNEQFF.